This paragraph reports one TCR beta chain. What it binds is unknown. This specimen comes from a study of beta chain features in type 1 diabetes. Expressed TCRB transcripts were sequenced because the entire RNA isolate underwent reverse transcription. Libraries were prepared by immunoSEQ multiplex PCR; TCRdb keeps only in-frame clonotypes and omits some of them. The sample carries about 160,000 clones, approximately 9.1% recorded once. CDR3 length equals 15 residues. Per germline, CDR1 SGHVS and CDR2 FNYEAQ. The trim removed 1 base at V and 5 bases at J, leaving 8 bases unmatched. Study findings and constraints: For patients, the naive, central memory and Treg TCRB repertoires appeared more alike than for healthy donors.

This TCR was sampled from a woman under 30 in good health. The chain joins TRBV7-6 to TRBJ2-7, with 7 bases that match TRBD2. The sample consisted of central memory CD4+ T cells from blood. The CDR3 spells CASSLGPAGLNEQYF. Here the CDR3 DNA reads TGTGCCAGCAGCTTAGGCCCAGCGGGGCTAAACGAGCAGTACTTC.